These T cell receptor beta chains were read from a single sample in a study of a mutant IDH1 vaccine in newly diagnosed glioma. TCRdb's table, derived via immunoSEQ multiplex PCR, lists solely in-frame clones and lacks some. The profile shows tens of thousands of clones, 82% of them singletons. Their target antigens are unknown. The sequenced sample was PBMCs, obtained from a glioma patient whose treatment included an IDH1 peptide vaccine. These receptor sequences come from a man aged 40-49 years with glioma. Some clones in this sample may be carry-over from other donors' samples. Both conserved end residues are part of each CDR3. Each record gives: clone size, V gene, J gene, D gene, CDR3 protein, CDR3 DNA. The D gene is left open where the match is weak. For some rows the clone size is stated as once, few or many, or as a class when expanded; others skip it.

size: -
V: TRBV29-1
J: TRBJ2-7
D: TRBD1
CDR3: CSVPGTGLNEQYF
DNA: TGCAGCGTTCCCGGGACAGGGCTGAACGAGCAGTACTTC

size: -
V: TRBV9
J: TRBJ2-3
D: -
CDR3: CASSVKGDTDTQYF
DNA: TGTGCCAGCAGCGTAAAAGGGGACACAGATACGCAGTATTTT

size: few
V: TRBV6-1
J: TRBJ1-2
D: -
CDR3: CASSEWGNANGYTF
DNA: TGTGCCAGCAGTGAATGGGGAAACGCCAATGGCTACACCTTC

size: -
V: TRBV20-1
J: TRBJ2-7
D: -
CDR3: CSARGPYEQYF
DNA: TGCAGTGCTAGAGGTCCCTACGAGCAGTACTTC

size: -
V: TRBV5-6
J: TRBJ1-2
D: -
CDR3: CASSFDLGAGGYTF
DNA: TGTGCCAGCAGCTTCGATCTAGGGGCTGGAGGCTACACCTTC

size: few
V: TRBV5-6
J: TRBJ1-1
D: -
CDR3: CASSLVGGHTEAFF
DNA: TGTGCCAGCAGCTTGGTTGGGGGGCACACTGAAGCTTTCTTT

size: -
V: TRBV4-1
J: TRBJ2-5
D: TRBD1
CDR3: CASSLRGYGETQYF
DNA: TGCGCCAGCAGCCTCAGGGGGTATGGAGAGACCCAGTACTTC

size: -
V: TRBV29-1
J: TRBJ2-7
D: -
CDR3: CSATESYEQYF
DNA: TGCAGCGCGACAGAGAGCTACGAGCAGTACTTC

size: -
V: TRBV18
J: TRBJ2-2
D: TRBD1
CDR3: CASSPRDSSTGELFF
DNA: TGTGCCAGCTCACCAAGGGACAGCAGCACCGGGGAGCTGTTTTTT

size: -
V: TRBV5-5
J: TRBJ2-3
D: -
CDR3: CASLQEASTDTQYF
DNA: TGTGCCAGCTTACAGGAAGCTAGCACAGATACGCAGTATTTT

size: -
V: TRBV2
J: TRBJ1-6
D: -
CDR3: CASRARGTYSPLHF
DNA: TGTGCCAGCAGAGCTCGGGGGACCTATTCACCCCTCCACTTT

size: -
V: TRBV11-2
J: TRBJ2-1
D: -
CDR3: CASSDWDPGNEQFF
DNA: TGTGCCAGCAGCGACTGGGACCCCGGGAATGAGCAGTTCTTC

size: -
V: TRBV2
J: TRBJ2-1
D: TRBD1
CDR3: CASSAQDRVDEQFF
DNA: TGTGCCAGCAGTGCCCAGGACAGGGTGGATGAGCAGTTCTTC

size: -
V: TRBV5-1
J: TRBJ2-5
D: TRBD2
CDR3: CASSFTSGGASETQYF
DNA: TGCGCCAGCAGCTTTACCAGCGGGGGGGCCTCAGAGACCCAGTACTTC

size: -
V: TRBV7-2
J: TRBJ2-5
D: -
CDR3: CASSSGMDQETQYF
DNA: TGTGCCAGCAGCTCGGGAATGGACCAAGAGACCCAGTACTTC

size: -
V: TRBV7-6
J: TRBJ1-4
D: -
CDR3: CASSLDGQGREKLFF
DNA: TGTGCCAGCAGCTTAGACGGGCAGGGGCGTGAAAAACTGTTTTTT

size: once
V: TRBV4-3
J: TRBJ1-1
D: -
CDR3: CASSQVIGLNTEAFF
DNA: TGCGCCAGCAGCCAAGTTATCGGACTGAACACTGAAGCTTTCTTT

size: -
V: TRBV15
J: TRBJ1-5
D: -
CDR3: CATSTGRAGQPQHF
DNA: TGTGCCACCAGCACCGGGCGGGCAGGGCAGCCCCAGCATTTT

size: few
V: TRBV5-1
J: TRBJ2-7
D: TRBD2
CDR3: CASSWTSGLSSYEQYF
DNA: TGCGCCAGCAGTTGGACTAGCGGCTTAAGCTCCTACGAGCAGTACTTC

size: -
V: TRBV5-1
J: TRBJ2-4
D: -
CDR3: CASSLVENIQYF
DNA: TGCGCCAGCAGCTTGGTGGAAAACATTCAGTACTTC

size: few
V: TRBV28
J: TRBJ1-2
D: -
CDR3: CASSLGHAIANYGYTF
DNA: TGTGCCAGCAGTCTGGGACACGCAATTGCTAACTATGGCTACACCTTC

size: -
V: TRBV5-6
J: TRBJ1-5
D: -
CDR3: CASSYLLGQTQSGPQHF
DNA: TGTGCCAGCAGCTACCTACTAGGACAGACTCAATCAGGGCCCCAGCATTTT

size: -
V: TRBV5-4
J: TRBJ1-2
D: -
CDR3: CASSLDRQVGSYTF
DNA: TGTGCCAGCAGCTTGGACAGGCAAGTGGGGAGCTACACCTTC

size: -
V: TRBV19
J: TRBJ1-5
D: -
CDR3: CASSPSLNQPQHF
DNA: TGTGCCAGTAGCCCCAGTTTAAATCAGCCCCAGCATTTT

size: few
V: TRBV30
J: TRBJ1-3
D: -
CDR3: CAWKGSGNTIYF
DNA: TGTGCCTGGAAGGGGTCCGGAAACACCATATATTTT

size: -
V: TRBV28
J: TRBJ2-4
D: -
CDR3: CASSIRVRRNIQYF
DNA: TGTGCCAGCAGTATCAGGGTGAGAAGAAACATTCAGTACTTC

size: -
V: TRBV2
J: TRBJ2-7
D: TRBD1
CDR3: CASSGDRLAYEQYF
DNA: TGTGCCAGCAGTGGGGACAGGTTGGCCTACGAGCAGTACTTC

size: -
V: TRBV7-9
J: TRBJ2-1
D: -
CDR3: CASSRDRLGYNEQFF
DNA: TGTGCCAGCAGCCGCGACAGGTTGGGCTACAATGAGCAGTTCTTC

size: -
V: TRBV7-2
J: TRBJ1-5
D: -
CDR3: CASSLGPGYSNQPQHF
DNA: TGTGCCAGCAGCTTAGGGCCGGGATATAGCAATCAGCCCCAGCATTTT

size: -
V: TRBV7-9
J: TRBJ2-7
D: -
CDR3: CASSLAENEQYF
DNA: TGTGCCAGCAGCTTAGCGGAGAACGAGCAGTACTTC

size: few
V: TRBV28
J: TRBJ2-2
D: -
CDR3: CASSSGEGELFF
DNA: TGTGCCAGCAGTTCGGGGGAGGGGGAGCTGTTTTTT

size: -
V: TRBV7-6
J: TRBJ2-7
D: -
CDR3: CASTDNLLEQYF
DNA: TGTGCCAGCACGGATAATCTCTTGGAGCAGTACTTC

size: -
V: TRBV10-3
J: TRBJ2-6
D: -
CDR3: CAISEGDGANVLTF
DNA: TGTGCCATCAGTGAGGGAGATGGGGCCAACGTCCTGACTTTC

size: -
V: TRBV4-1
J: TRBJ1-1
D: -
CDR3: CASSQVGTANTEAFF
DNA: TGCGCCAGCAGCCAAGTCGGGACGGCGAACACTGAAGCTTTCTTT

size: -
V: TRBV18
J: TRBJ1-1
D: -
CDR3: CASSPGFQDTEAFF
DNA: TGTGCCAGCTCCCCAGGGTTTCAGGACACTGAAGCTTTCTTT

size: few
V: TRBV15
J: TRBJ1-2
D: -
CDR3: CATSSNHRGYTF
DNA: TGTGCCACCAGCTCCAACCATCGAGGCTACACCTTC

size: -
V: TRBV6-1
J: TRBJ1-2
D: -
CDR3: CASSEGSGGGSYGYTF
DNA: TGTGCCAGCAGTGAAGGGTCAGGCGGGGGTAGCTATGGCTACACCTTC

size: -
V: TRBV4-1
J: TRBJ1-4
D: -
CDR3: CASSQVRLLGQGNEKLFF
DNA: TGCGCCAGCAGCCAAGTCCGTCTATTGGGGCAGGGTAATGAAAAACTGTTTTTT

size: -
V: TRBV5-1
J: TRBJ2-7
D: TRBD1
CDR3: CASSISGTGDYEQYF
DNA: TGCGCCAGCAGCATATCCGGGACAGGGGACTACGAGCAGTACTTC

size: -
V: TRBV30
J: TRBJ2-7
D: -
CDR3: CAWSWDGSSYEQYF
DNA: TGTGCCTGGAGTTGGGACGGGAGCTCCTACGAGCAGTACTTC